The 18 T cell receptor beta chains below come from one sample, sequenced in a study of PD-L1 blockade in urothelial cancer. Time point here: peripheral blood 6 weeks after treatment start. Here immunoSEQ multiplex PCR was the method, and the copy in TCRdb shows in-frame clones only, minus some. The sample records over 100,000 clones, less than 95% being singletons. The material sequenced was PBMCs, taken around atezolizumab (anti-PD-L1) treatment. The receptors derive from a man in his fifties or sixties with urothelial cancer.

This sequence joins TRBV13 and TRBJ2-7, with D perhaps matching TRBD2 (6 bases). From germline, CDR1 is PRHDT and CDR2 FYEKMQ (reference sequence). V was cut by 0 bases and J by 0 bases, with 9 bases left in between. CDR3 length equals 15 residues. CDR3 bases: TGTGCCAGCAGCTTAGGCGGGGACTCCTCCTACGAGCAGTACTTC. Translation: CASSLGGDSSYEQYF.

This clone was recorded a few times. The gene calls are TRBV19 and TRBJ1-5; weak D call: TRBD1 (6 bases). V shed 7 bases and J shed 5 bases, with 12 bases lying between them. CDR1 LNHDA and CDR2 SQIVND come from the germline V gene (reference sequence). This CDR3 is 13 amino acids long. CDR3 in amino acids: CASNDPGDQPQHF. CDR3 nucleotides: TGTGCCAGTAATGATCCAGGGGATCAGCCCCAGCATTTT.

The chain carries TRBV5-1 and TRBJ2-2; D ambiguous. This CDR3 has 14 residues. The V gene lost 1 base and the J gene lost 1 base, with 5 bases spanning the gap. Germline V gene sequence: CDR1 SGHRS, CDR2 YFSETQ. CDR3 in DNA: TGCGCCAGCAGCTTGACAGAGAACACCGGGGAGCTGTTTTTT. Protein sequence: CASSLTENTGELFF. The whole variable domain, remainder taken from reference TRBV5-1 and TRBJ2-2, is KAGVTQTPRYLIKTRGQQVTLSCSPISGHRSVSWYQQTPGQGLQFLFEYFSETQRNKGNFPGRFSGRQFSNSRSEMNVSTLELGDSALYLCASSLTENTGELFFGEGSRLTVL.

The chain combines TRBV9 with TRBJ2-5; 10 nucleotides match TRBD2. This CDR3 region has 15 residues. Germline V gene lookup returns CDR1 SGDLS and CDR2 YYNGEE. V lost 5 bases to trimming and J lost 5 bases; unmatched junction nucleotides: 9. CDR3 amino acids: CASSDGSGRTETQYF. The CDR3 DNA sequence: TGTGCCAGCAGTGACGGTAGCGGGAGGACTGAGACCCAGTACTTC.

CDR3 region: CASSPTGQGLDEQYF. The CDR3 DNA is TGTGCCAGCAGCCCCACGGGACAGGGGCTCGACGAGCAGTACTTC. The rearrangement uses TRBV7-7 and TRBJ2-7; 10 positions agree with TRBD1. Trimming at V came to 5 bases and at J to 5 bases, leaving 9 bases not matched to a gene. The CDR3 runs 15 residues. Per germline, CDR1 SSHAT and CDR2 FNYEAQ (reference sequence).

The CDR3 is CASSLDGRGTEAFF. CDR3 in DNA: TGTGCCAGCAGCCTGGACGGTAGAGGGACTGAAGCTTTCTTT. The chain employs TRBV7-9 and TRBJ1-1; D unclear. Trimming cost V 5 bases and J 5 bases, with 15 bases left between them. The CDR3 contains 14 residues. Germline V gene data show CDR1 as SEHNR and CDR2 as FQNEAQ (reference sequence).

This sequence joins TRBV30 and TRBJ2-5; tentatively, D is TRBD1 (6 bases). CDR3 length: 15 residues. Germline CDR1 GTSNPN, CDR2 SVGIG (reference sequence). V shed 2 bases and J shed 1 base, with 14 bases lying between them. CDR3 in amino acids: CAWSPHGTSQETQYF. In nucleotides, the CDR3 is TGTGCCTGGAGTCCTCACGGGACAAGCCAAGAGACCCAGTACTTC.

V is TRBV6-1 and J is TRBJ1-2; a possible D gene is TRBD1 (5 bases). V lost 6 bases to trimming and J lost 5 bases, with 13 bases between them. Germline CDR1 is MNHNS and CDR2 is SASEGT. The CDR3 covers 13 residues. Here the CDR3 DNA reads TGTGCCAGCAGGGAGACAGCGCAGTATGGCTACACCTTC. This encodes CASRETAQYGYTF.

The V and J genes are TRBV21-1 and TRBJ1-6. TRBV21-1 is recorded as a pseudogene. This CDR3 is built from 14 residues. The CDR3 DNA reads TGTGCCAGCAGATGGGCGGAGGTGGATTCACCCCTCCACTTT. Protein sequence: CASRWAEVDSPLHF.

J is TRBJ1-1 and V is TRBV29-1; a weak D match, TRBD1 (5 bases). Germline-derived CDR1 and CDR2 are SQVTM and ANQGSEA. Trimming took off 4 bases at V and 5 bases at J, with 23 bases between the two ends. CDR3 size: 16 residues. The CDR3 region is CSVGRWGDRVKTEAFF. Here the CDR3 DNA reads TGCAGCGTTGGACGGTGGGGGGATAGGGTAAAGACTGAAGCTTTCTTT.

The rearrangement uses TRBV5-1 and TRBJ2-5, with a weak D call TRBD1 (5 bases). V was shortened by 2 bases and J by 7 bases, with 12 bases between the two germline ends. The CDR3 has 13 residues. The germline gives CDR1 SGHRS, CDR2 YFSETQ. CDR3 loop: CASSLPGQWTQYF. The CDR3 DNA follows: TGCGCCAGCAGCTTACCTGGACAATGGACCCAGTACTTC.

The V and J genes are TRBV5-4 and TRBJ1-5, with D unresolved. This CDR3 contains 13 residues. Germline V gene sequence: CDR1 SGHNT, CDR2 YYREEE (reference sequence). The germline V and J ends were trimmed by 0 bases and 3 bases, with 4 bases remaining between them. The CDR3 spells CASSLGHNQPQHF. The CDR3 region has the DNA TGTGCCAGCAGCTTGGGACACAATCAGCCCCAGCATTTT.

The chain has TRBV19 and TRBJ2-1; D may be TRBD1 (7 bases). The CDR3 consists of 16 residues. V lost 0 bases and J 4 bases, leaving 13 bases between the germline ends. Germline lookup yields CDR1 LNHDA and CDR2 SQIVND (reference sequence). The CDR3 DNA sequence: TGTGCCAGTAGTATAGACCACAGGGGAGGATACAATGAGCAGTTCTTC. As protein: CASSIDHRGGYNEQFF.

With regard to this clone: Other nucleotide sequences in the sample specify the same CDR3. J is TRBJ2-3 and V is TRBV4-2; TRBD2 aligns across 7 bases. Germline lookup yields CDR1 LGHNA and CDR2 YNFKEQ. V was pared by 0 bases and J by 4 bases, with 13 bases of the junction left unmatched. This CDR3 has 18 amino acids. The chain's CDR3 is CASSQESWDYQSPDTQYF. The CDR3 nucleotides read TGTGCCAGCAGCCAAGAAAGCTGGGACTACCAAAGTCCAGATACGCAGTATTTT.

The chain employs TRBV5-6 and TRBJ2-7; possible D gene TRBD1, 6 bases. The CDR3 extends over 16 amino acids. Trimming pared 1 base from V and 3 bases from J, leaving 17 bases between. Germline V gives CDR1 SGHDT, CDR2 YYEEEE. For the CDR3, the DNA is TGTGCCAGCAGCTTGTCTACAGGGACGTTCATCTACGAGCAGTACTTC. Translating gives CASSLSTGTFIYEQYF.

The V and J genes are TRBV19 and TRBJ2-1, with 13 bases lining up with TRBD2. V trimming: 5 bases; J trimming: 6 bases; junction bases outside the gene matches: 10. This CDR3 is 17 amino acids long. Germline CDR1 LNHDA, CDR2 SQIVND (reference sequence). The DNA for the CDR3 is TGTGCCAGTAGTCCGAGCCCGGGACTAGCGGGATTCAATGAGCAGTTCTTC. It encodes CASSPSPGLAGFNEQFF.

The chain has TRBV7-2 and TRBJ2-7; maybe TRBD1 (6 bases). V was shortened by 1 base and J by 0 bases, with 10 bases between the two germline ends. From germline, CDR1 is SGHTA and CDR2 FQGNSA. This CDR3 has 15 residues. CDR3 DNA: TGTGCCAGCAGCTTAGGGGGGCGGGTCTCCTACGAGCAGTACTTC. Translating it yields CASSLGGRVSYEQYF.

The chain recombines TRBV11-2 with TRBJ2-5; TRBD1 might be the D (6 bases). The germline V gene has CDR1 SGHAT and CDR2 FQNNGV. The CDR3 contains 13 residues. The V and J ends lost 1 base and 6 bases respectively, with 9 bases between them. The CDR3 protein is CASSLGQDKTQYF. The DNA for the CDR3 is TGTGCCAGCAGCTTAGGACAGGACAAGACCCAGTACTTC.